This T cell receptor (beta chain) was sequenced for a study of blood T cell repertoires in COVID-19. Study overall: Acute-phase and convalescent COVID-19 samples originated in the United States, Italy and Spain. The cDNA or gDNA used as material had been derived from T cells, B-cell-depleted T cells, or PBMCs.

This clone was seen just once. Profiled with immunoSEQ multiplex PCR; TCRdb holds only in-frame clones, not every one. The sample shows fewer than 500,000 clones, approximately 86% of them seen only once. The study recruited people aged about 18 to 95 years across more than 20 US areas. Participant-given clinical history determined each cohort assignment. The material sequenced was PBMCs or T cells enriched from blood (not recorded which). The receptor was derived from a woman between 18 and 30 years old who had recovered from COVID-19.

Here the CDR3 reads CASSPGTDLGETQYF. Here the CDR3 DNA reads TGCGCCAGCAGCCCCGGGACTGACCTCGGGGAGACCCAGTACTTC. This chain uses TRBV5-1 with TRBJ2-5, with a weak D call TRBD2 (6 bases). This CDR3 is built from 15 residues. Germline lookup yields CDR1 SGHRS and CDR2 YFSETQ. V lost 4 bases to trimming and J lost 5 bases, with 18 bases between them.